The source of this T cell receptor beta chain is a study of T-cell memory formation after mild COVID-19 (dated by TCRdb to the early 2020s). With respect to the entire study: Most TCR sequence clusters were specific to one of the two donors. T-cell clones expanding and contracting after mild COVID-19 in two donors were tracked by longitudinal TCRalpha and TCRbeta repertoire sequencing. Two young, previously healthy adult volunteers, one female and one male, were included in the cohort. Beyond this particular receptor, the publication reports: Contracting CD4+ clones were found mainly in CM and EM memory subsets, while CD8+ clones were enriched in EMRA. Clones contracting from day 15 to 85 had balanced CD4/CD8 phenotypes, while a second wave expanding from day 15 to 37 was biased towards CD4+. The detection of some responding clones in pre-infection memory suggests that pre-existing cross-reactive memory T cells joined the SARS-CoV-2 response. Only a couple of mild cases were covered by the study, and larger cohorts that include severe cases with pre-infection samples were considered necessary. SARS-CoV-2 specificity was not confirmed for the second-wave clones peaking on day 37.

Ficoll-Paque density gradient centrifugation was used to isolate PBMCs. Details on this clonotype: The clone's antigen remains unknown. There are no base qualities to consult, and no much larger clone falls within one base.

The germline V gene sets CDR1 to SQVTM and CDR2 to ANQGSEA. Deletion took 0 bases off V and 10 bases off J, with a span of 12 bases between the germline ends. Including cysteine and phenylalanine, the CDR3 has 12 amino acids. The retained sequence is limited to the CDR3, 36 bases, with the frame set at the first base. The instrument was an Illumina NovaSeq 6000. Using 5'RACE with constant-segment primers, TCRalpha and TCRbeta cDNA libraries were constructed, with sample barcodes and unique molecular identifiers added in the process. RNA was extracted from every sample with Trizol reagent. Amplification of the libraries took two PCR steps, and the second step added a second sample barcode plus Illumina TruSeq adapters. The libraries were sequenced on an Illumina NovaSeq using 2 x 150 bp paired-end reads. Per the original workflow: The reads were demultiplexed and collapsed into UMI-guided consensus sequences using migec v1.2.7. Using mixcr v2.1.11, UMI consensuses were aligned to TRA and TRB V and J templates and then assembled into clonotypes. Expanded or contracted clonotypes were those called significant by both edgeR and NoisET, with noise models trained on biological replicates. For edgeR calls, a false discovery rate-adjusted p below 0.01 and a log2 fold-change threshold of 1 were applied. As an exploratory analysis of dynamics, max-normalized trajectories of the 1000 most abundant clonotypes were examined with PCA combined with hierarchical clustering. Separately sequenced CD4+ and CD8+ repertoires were used to assign the CD4 or CD8 phenotype of responding clones. TCRdb ran its own pipeline on the public reads, namely fastp trimming at Q25 and MiXCR clone calling, and kept in-frame beta chains. Every distinct CDR3 protein forms one entry, paired with its most common genes and DNA. In this record, the V and J calls reflect TCRdb's handling and not the investigators' own analysis. The table for this sample lists under 200,000 distinct CDR3 sequences; roughly 28% of them were counted only once. The ten biggest clones cover more than 10% of the sample.

The receptor was isolated from an adult woman who had mild COVID-19 (a few samples of this study predate the infection). The sample titles of this study are shuffled in the database, so cell type and time point are left out; the donor was told from shared clones. This receptor chain uses TRBV29-1 and TRBJ1-1; the best D guess is TRBD1, with 5 bases matching. Material for sequencing was PBMCs or a T cell subset sorted from them (not recorded which). The DNA is as follows: TGCAGCGTTGAAGATTGGAGGGGTGTAGCTTTCTTT. Its translation reads: CSVEDWRGVAFF. Reference TRBV29-1 and TRBJ1-1 genes cover what lies past the CDR3, so the full variable domain is SAVISQKPSRDICQRGTSLTIQCQVDSQVTMMFWYRQQPGQSLTLIATANQGSEATYESGFVIDKFPISRPNLTFSTLTVSNMSPEDSSIYLCSVEDWRGVAFFGQGTRLTVV.